One sample yielded the 9 T cell receptor beta chains listed below, sequenced in a study of T cell clonality in common variable immunodeficiency. Findings and limits, study-wide: In common variable immunodeficiency, TCR beta chains reportedly carried fewer deletions and N-nucleotide insertions.

These receptors have no known antigen. Repertoires were generated with immunoSEQ multiplex PCR, while TCRdb's copy carries only in-frame clones and drops some. Observed in the sample are about 12,000 clones, none of them singletons. Sequencing was carried out using peripheral blood mononuclear cells. The origin of the receptors is a human donor with common variable immunodeficiency.

This clone was recorded at least ten times. Coverage ceases 3 residues before the CDR3 finishes, and the germline J gene fills in the end. This chain uses TRBV19 with TRBJ2-7, with D perhaps matching TRBD1 (5 bases). This CDR3 spans 13 amino acids. Per the germline V gene, CDR1 is LNHDA and CDR2 is SQIVND (reference sequence). The germline V and J ends were trimmed by 3 bases and 5 bases, with 11 bases remaining between them. This CDR3 is CASSIGTGNEQYF. The CDR3 bases that were read are TGTGCCAGTAGTATCGGAACAGGCAACGAG.

Many counts were recorded for this clone. The sequence runs out 3 residues before the end of the CDR3; the remainder is reconstructed from the germline J gene. The chain uses TRBV20-1 and TRBJ2-5; tentatively, D is TRBD2 (5 bases). CDR3 size: 18 residues. Per germline, CDR1 DFQATT and CDR2 SNEGSKA (reference sequence). Trimming removed 3 bases at V and 1 base at J, with 24 bases between. CDR3 DNA (partial): TGCAGTGCTAGTAAGGACGGGGAGCCTAGAATAGGCCAAGAGACC. It is translated as CSASKDGEPRIGQET. The complete CDR3 reads CSASKDGEPRIGQETQYF.

Concerning this clone: The read stops 3 residues short of the end of the CDR3; the missing end is completed from the germline J gene. This chain uses TRBV7-2 with TRBJ2-7; D is uncertain. The ends were cut back, 5 bases at V and 3 bases at J, with 11 bases in the middle. Germline V gene data show CDR1 as SGHTA and CDR2 as FQGNSA. The CDR3 spans 13 residues. Partial CDR3 DNA: TGTGCCAGCAGCCGAAGCGAGATCTACGAG. This encodes CASSRSEIYE. The whole CDR3 reads CASSRSEIYEQYF.

This clone was seen a handful of times. Read data end 3 residues before the CDR3 end; the end is taken from the germline J gene. This sequence joins TRBV19 and TRBJ1-3, with a tentative D call TRBD1 (6 bases). V lost 10 bases to trimming and J lost 0 bases, with 10 bases between them. The CDR3 is 13 amino acids. Per the germline V gene, CDR1 is LNHDA and CDR2 is SQIVND (reference sequence). CDR3 amino acids: CATSGASGNTIYF. CDR3 DNA, as far as it was read: TGTGCCACCTCAGGGGCCTCTGGAAACACC.

This clone was observed a handful of times. The missing CDR3 end, 3 residues past where the read stops, is filled in from the germline J gene. The chain links TRBV30 to TRBJ1-6, with D possibly TRBD1 on 5 matching bases. Looked up from germline, CDR1 is GTSNPN and CDR2 is SVGIG (reference sequence). V was pared by 2 bases and J by 6 bases, with 17 bases between. CDR3 length: 16 amino acids. CDR3 loop: CAWSNIGVGGNSPLHF. The CDR3 bases that were read are TGTGCCTGGAGTAACATAGGGGTTGGTGGTAATTCACCC.

The sequenced CDR3 bases are TGTGCCTGGACGGGACAGGGAAGGACCGGGGAG. Translating it yields CAWTGQGRTGE. The whole CDR3 sequence is CAWTGQGRTGELFF. J is TRBJ2-2 and V is TRBV30; 9 bases are shared with TRBD1. The DNA ends 3 residues before the CDR3 does, and the rest of the CDR3 is filled in from the germline J gene. The CDR3 has 14 amino acids. V gave up 4 bases and J gave up 5 bases; unmatched junction bases: 5. Looked up from germline, CDR1 is GTSNPN and CDR2 is SVGIG (reference sequence).

A remark on this clone: The CDR3 is cut off 3 residues early in the read; its end comes from the germline J gene. The rearrangement links TRBV19 to TRBJ2-5, with a weak D call TRBD2 (6 bases). This CDR3 contains 12 residues. Trimming took 10 bases from V and 2 from J, leaving 11 bases between them. The germline gives CDR1 LNHDA, CDR2 SQIVND (reference sequence). The CDR3 sequence is CATGLPQETQYF. CDR3 DNA, as far as it was read: TGTGCCACCGGACTACCTCAAGAGACC.

Worth noting for this clone: The CDR3 end falls 3 residues outside the read, so it is completed with the germline J gene. The chain has TRBV7-9 and TRBJ1-1, with D perhaps TRBD1 (5 bases). The ends were cut back, 4 bases at V and 2 bases at J, with 14 bases in the middle. This CDR3 is built from 15 residues. Germline loops: CDR1 SEHNR, CDR2 FQNEAQ (reference sequence). The CDR3 region is CASSSWGGENTEAFF. CDR3 DNA (partial): TGTGCCAGCAGCTCCTGGGGAGGGGAAAACACTGAA.

This clone was picked up a small number of times. CDR3 DNA, as far as it was read: TGTGCCAGCAGTTCGCGGGCTAATGAAAAA. It codes for CASSSRANEK. The entire CDR3 protein is CASSSRANEKLFF. This chain uses TRBV7-2 with TRBJ1-4; D is uncertain. The read gets to within 3 residues of the CDR3 end, and the germline J gene fills in the rest. The length of the CDR3 is 13 residues. Looked up from germline, CDR1 is SGHTA and CDR2 is FQGNSA. V was trimmed by 6 bases and J by 3 bases, leaving 8 bases between them. The complete variable domain, with remaining parts taken from reference TRBV7-2 and TRBJ1-4, reads GAGVSQSPSNKVTEKGKDVELRCDPISGHTALYWYRQSLGQGLEFLIYFQGNSAPDKSGLPSDRFSAERTGGSVSTLTIQRTQQEDSAVYLCASSSRANEKLFFGSGTQLSVL.